This T cell receptor beta chain derives from a study of T cell responses to AZD1222 COVID-19 vaccine. CDR1 and CDR2 (germline): LNHDA, SQIVND (reference sequence). The junction had 7 bases not matched to a gene; V was cut back by 9 bases and J by 2 bases. The CDR3 consists of 14 residues. This table comes from immunoSEQ multiplex PCR, and its TCRdb copy is limited to in-frame clones, with some not included. The top ten clones hold more than 0.8% of a sample with 190,000 or so clones, 80% to 95% of them seen once. Pooled in the analysis were second doses at about 4 or about 12 weeks. The chain uses TRBV19 and TRBJ1-5, with 7 nucleotides matching TRBD1. The sequence came from an adult who received the AZD1222 COVID-19 vaccine. This specimen consisted of peripheral blood, obtained 28 days after the second AZD1222 dose. The CDR3 region is CASQRQGGNQPQHF. The CDR3 DNA follows: TGTGCCAGCCAAAGACAGGGCGGCAATCAGCCCCAGCATTTT.